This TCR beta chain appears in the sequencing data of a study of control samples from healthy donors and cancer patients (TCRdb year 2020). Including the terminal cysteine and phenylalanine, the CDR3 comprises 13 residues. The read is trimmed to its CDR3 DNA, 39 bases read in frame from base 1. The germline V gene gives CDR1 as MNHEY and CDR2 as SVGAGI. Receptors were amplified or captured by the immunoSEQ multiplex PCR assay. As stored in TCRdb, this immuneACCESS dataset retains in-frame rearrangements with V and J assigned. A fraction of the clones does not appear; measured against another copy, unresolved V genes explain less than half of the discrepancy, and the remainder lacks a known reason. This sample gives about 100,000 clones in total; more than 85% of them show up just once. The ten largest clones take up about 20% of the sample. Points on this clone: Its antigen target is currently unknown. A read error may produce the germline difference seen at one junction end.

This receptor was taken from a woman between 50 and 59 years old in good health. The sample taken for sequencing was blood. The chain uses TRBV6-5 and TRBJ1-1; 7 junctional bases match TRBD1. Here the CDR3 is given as CASSYSNQGDMVF. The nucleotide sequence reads TGTGCCAGCAGTTACTCGAACCAGGGGGATATGGTCTTT.